This T cell receptor (beta chain) is drawn from a study of blood T cell repertoires in COVID-19. Background on the study: The cDNA or gDNA used as material had been derived from T cells, B-cell-depleted T cells, or PBMCs.

Authors' data handling: Estimates of nucleated cell counts were drawn from the amplification of reference gene primers. Using immunoSEQ multiplex PCR, the repertoire was profiled, and TCRdb retains in-frame clones only, with some absent. V and J calls and clone size are as listed in that table; D and trimming were resolved from the DNA. The repertoire holds 300,000 to 400,000 clones, with almost 85% as singletons. The CDR3 has 15 amino acids. Germline-derived CDR1 and CDR2 are SEHNR and FQNEAQ (reference sequence). V was clipped by 5 bases and J by 8 bases; unmatched bases: 11. This chain links TRBV7-9 with TRBJ1-2; 10 bases line up with TRBD1. The sequenced sample was peripheral blood. The clonotype was recovered from a human donor in a cohort sampled during active COVID-19. CDR3 DNA sequence: TGTGCCAGCAGCACAGGGGACAGGGGATTTGAAGGCTACACCTTC. It translates to CASSTGDRGFEGYTF.